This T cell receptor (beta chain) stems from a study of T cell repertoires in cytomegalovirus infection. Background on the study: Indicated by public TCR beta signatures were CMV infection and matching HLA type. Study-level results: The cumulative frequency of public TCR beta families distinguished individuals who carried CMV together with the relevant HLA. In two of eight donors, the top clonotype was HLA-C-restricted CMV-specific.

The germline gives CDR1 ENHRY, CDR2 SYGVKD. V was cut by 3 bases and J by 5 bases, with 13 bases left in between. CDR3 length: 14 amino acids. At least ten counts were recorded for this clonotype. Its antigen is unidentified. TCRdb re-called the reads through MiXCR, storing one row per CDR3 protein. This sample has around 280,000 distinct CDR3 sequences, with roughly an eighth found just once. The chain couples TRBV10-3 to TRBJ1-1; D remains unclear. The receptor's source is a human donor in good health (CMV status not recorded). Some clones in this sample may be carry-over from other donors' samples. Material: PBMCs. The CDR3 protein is CAISEPLTKTEAFF. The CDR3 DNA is TGTGCCATCAGTGAACCATTAACAAAGACTGAAGCTTTCTTT.